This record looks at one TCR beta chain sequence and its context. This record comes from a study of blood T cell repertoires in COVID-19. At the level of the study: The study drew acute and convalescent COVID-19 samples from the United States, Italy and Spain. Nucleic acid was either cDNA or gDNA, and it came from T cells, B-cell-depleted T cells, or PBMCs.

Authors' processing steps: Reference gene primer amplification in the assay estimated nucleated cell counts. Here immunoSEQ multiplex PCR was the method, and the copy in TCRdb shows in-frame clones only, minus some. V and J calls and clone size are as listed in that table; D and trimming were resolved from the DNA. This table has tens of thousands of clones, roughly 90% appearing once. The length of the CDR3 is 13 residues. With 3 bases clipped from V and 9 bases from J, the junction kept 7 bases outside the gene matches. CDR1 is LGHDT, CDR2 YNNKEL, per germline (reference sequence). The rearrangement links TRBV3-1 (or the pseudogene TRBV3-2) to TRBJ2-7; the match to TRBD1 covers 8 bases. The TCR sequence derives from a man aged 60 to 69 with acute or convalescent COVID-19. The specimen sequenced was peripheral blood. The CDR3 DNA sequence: TGTGCCAGCAGCCATGCACAGGGGGGTGGGCAGTACTTC. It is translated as CASSHAQGGGQYF.